This T cell receptor (beta chain) appears in the sequencing data of a study of OX40 agonist ivuxolimab in advanced cancers. Study context: Dosing consisted of intravenous ivuxolimab at 0.01 to 10 mg/kg every 2 weeks. Head and neck, renal cell, melanoma or hepatocellular carcinoma were the cancers that dose-escalation patients had.

A remark on this clone: Its antigen is as yet unknown.

Measured with immunoSEQ multiplex PCR; TCRdb has only the in-frame clones, and not every one. The table includes 80,000 to 85,000 clones, 70% to 90% detected once. Whole-study results and caveats: Some nonresponders also had low normalized T-cell clonal expansion.

The CDR3 consists of 14 residues. Germline values: CDR1 SGHRS, CDR2 YFSETQ. V was clipped by 4 bases and J by 3 bases, with 10 bases between them. This chain links TRBV5-1 with TRBJ2-2; perhaps TRBD2 as D (5 bases). The source of this sequence is an adult with an advanced solid tumor such as melanoma, head and neck, liver or kidney cancer. The sample was CD4+ or CD8+ T cells sorted from blood, taken in a trial of the OX40 agonist ivuxolimab. The chain's CDR3 is CASSTYGDTGELFF. CDR3 nucleotides: TGCGCCAGCAGCACCTACGGGGACACCGGGGAGCTGTTTTTT.